The subject of this entry is one T cell receptor beta chain. V gave up 6 bases and J gave up 3 bases; unmatched junction bases: 7. The CDR3 is made up of 15 amino acids. Germline V gives CDR1 SEHNR, CDR2 FQNEAQ (reference sequence). Method: immunoSEQ multiplex PCR; TCRdb's copy keeps in-frame clones and lacks some. The data hold some 130,000 clones, with more than 90% observed a single time. The data originate from a study of control samples from healthy donors and cancer patients. The chain is built from TRBV7-9 and TRBJ1-4, with 7 bases identical to TRBD1. The sequence was collected from a man between 18 and 29 years old in good health. What was sequenced was blood. The CDR3, as DNA: TGTGCCAGCAGTCCAACCGGGACAGCTAATGAAAAACTGTTTTTT. It yields the protein CASSPTGTANEKLFF.